This T cell receptor beta chain was sequenced during a study of shared clonotypes between healthy human individuals. At the level of the study: The cohort comprised a couple of women and a few men. Their ages spanned 18 to 49 years. Study-level points and caveats: Clonotypes not shared had lower generation probabilities than those common to all four donors. With few donors, the genetic and exposure-history diversity represented was limited.

On this clone: No antigen is known for it.

Selected positively for CCR7 and CD45RO-negative, naive CD8 cells excluded terminally differentiated effector memory CD45RA+ cells. All donors qualified as healthy HIV-negative adults and had experienced no recent acute infections or vaccinations. Assay used: immunoSEQ multiplex PCR; TCRdb lists only in-frame clones, some missing. This table has about 2.2 million clones, around 93% appearing once. This CDR3 spans 15 amino acids. Trimming cost V 2 bases and J 5 bases; bases outside gene matches: 7. The germline V gene encodes CDR1 LGHNA and CDR2 YSLEER. Sequencing input: naive CD8+ T cells from PBMCs. This chain joins TRBV4-3 and TRBJ2-7; 9 bases are a match to TRBD2. This receptor was identified in a man aged 18-30 years in good health. Some clones in this sample may be carry-over from other donors' samples. This CDR3 is CASSQNSGSVNEQYF. The CDR3 DNA reads TGCGCCAGCAGCCAAAATAGCGGGAGTGTCAACGAGCAGTACTTC.